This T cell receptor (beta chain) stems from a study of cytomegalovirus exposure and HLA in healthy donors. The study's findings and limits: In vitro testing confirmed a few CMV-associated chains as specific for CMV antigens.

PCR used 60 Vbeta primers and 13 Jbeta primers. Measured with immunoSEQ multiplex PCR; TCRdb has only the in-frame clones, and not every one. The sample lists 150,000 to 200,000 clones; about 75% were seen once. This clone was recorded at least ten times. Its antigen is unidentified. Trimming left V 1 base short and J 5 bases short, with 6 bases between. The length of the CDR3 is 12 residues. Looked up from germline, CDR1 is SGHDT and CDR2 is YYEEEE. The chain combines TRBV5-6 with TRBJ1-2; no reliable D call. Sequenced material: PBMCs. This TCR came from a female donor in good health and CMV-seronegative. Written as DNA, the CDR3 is TGTGCCAGCAGCTTGAGCGGATATGGCTACACCTTC. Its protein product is CASSLSGYGYTF.